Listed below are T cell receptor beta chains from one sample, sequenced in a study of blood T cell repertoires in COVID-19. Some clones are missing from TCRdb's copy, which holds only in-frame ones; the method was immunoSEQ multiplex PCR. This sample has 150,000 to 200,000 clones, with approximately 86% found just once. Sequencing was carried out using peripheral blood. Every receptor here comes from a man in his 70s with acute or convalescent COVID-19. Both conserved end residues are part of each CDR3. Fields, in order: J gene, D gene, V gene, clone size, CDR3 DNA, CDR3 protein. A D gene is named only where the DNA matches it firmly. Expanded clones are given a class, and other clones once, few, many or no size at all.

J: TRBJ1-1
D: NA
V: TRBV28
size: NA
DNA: TGTGCCAGCAGCCTGCGGGGAGGGTACACTGAAGCTTTCTTT
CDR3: CASSLRGGYTEAFF

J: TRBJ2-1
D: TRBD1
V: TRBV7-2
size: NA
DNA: TGTGCCAGCAGCCGGCGACAGGGTTCCTACAATGAGCAGTTCTTC
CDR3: CASSRRQGSYNEQFF

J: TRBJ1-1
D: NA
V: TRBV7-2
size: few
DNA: TGTGCCAGCAGCTTACGAAGGGGCACTGAAGCTTTCTTT
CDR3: CASSLRRGTEAFF

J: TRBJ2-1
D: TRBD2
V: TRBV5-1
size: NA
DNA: TGCGCCAGCAACGGAGGGCTAGCGGGAGGCGGAGCCACCTACAATGAGCAGTTCTTC
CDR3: CASNGGLAGGGATYNEQFF

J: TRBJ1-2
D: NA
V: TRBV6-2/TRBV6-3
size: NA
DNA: TGTGCCAGCAGTTACTCGATCGGCAGAGGTAACTATGGCTACACCTTC
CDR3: CASSYSIGRGNYGYTF

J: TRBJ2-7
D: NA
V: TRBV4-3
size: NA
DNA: TGCGCCAGCAGTCAGCTCGCAGGGTCTAGCTCCTACGAGCAGTACTTC
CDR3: CASSQLAGSSSYEQYF

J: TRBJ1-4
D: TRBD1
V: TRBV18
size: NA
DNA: TGTGCCAGCTCACCAATCCCGACAGGGGCAGGTGAAAAACTGTTTTTT
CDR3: CASSPIPTGAGEKLFF

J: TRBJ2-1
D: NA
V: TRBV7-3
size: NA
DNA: TGTGCCAGCAGCCCCTCCGGGATAAGCTCCTACAATGAGCAGTTCTTC
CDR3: CASSPSGISSYNEQFF

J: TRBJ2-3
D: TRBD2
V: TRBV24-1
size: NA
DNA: TGTGCCACCAGTGATCCGACTAGCGGGGACACAGATACGCAGTATTTT
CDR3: CATSDPTSGDTDTQYF

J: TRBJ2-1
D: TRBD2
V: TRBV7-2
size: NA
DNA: TGTGCCAGCAGCCGCACTAGCGGGGGGGCCCAGGATGAGCAGTTCTTC
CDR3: CASSRTSGGAQDEQFF

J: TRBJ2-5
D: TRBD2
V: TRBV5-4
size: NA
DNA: TGTGCCAGCAGCAAGGCCGGGACTAGTGGGGAGACCCAGTACTTC
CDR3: CASSKAGTSGETQYF

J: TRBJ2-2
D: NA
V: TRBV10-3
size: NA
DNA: TGTGCCATCCGCATGACTCAAGACCCCGGGGAGCTGTTTTTT
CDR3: CAIRMTQDPGELFF

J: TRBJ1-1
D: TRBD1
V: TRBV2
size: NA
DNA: TGTGCCAGCAGTGAAGCAGGGTGGGGTATGAGGGGGCGGAACACTGAAGCTTTCTTT
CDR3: CASSEAGWGMRGRNTEAFF

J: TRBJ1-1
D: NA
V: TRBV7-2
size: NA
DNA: TGTGCCAGCAGTTCCGGGACTGGGAACACTGAAGCTTTCTTT
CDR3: CASSSGTGNTEAFF

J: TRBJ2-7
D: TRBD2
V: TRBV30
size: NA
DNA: TGTGCCTGGAGTAGTAGTGAACTAGCGGGAGAGAACGAGCAGTACTTC
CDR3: CAWSSSELAGENEQYF

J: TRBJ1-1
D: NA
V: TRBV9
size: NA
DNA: TGTGCCAGCAGCGTAGCGGAGGGTCCCCACACTGAAGCTTTCTTT
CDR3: CASSVAEGPHTEAFF

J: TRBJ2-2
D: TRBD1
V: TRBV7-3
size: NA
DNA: TGTGCCAGCAGCTTAATGGGACAGTTCTCCGGGGAGCTGTTTTTT
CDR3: CASSLMGQFSGELFF

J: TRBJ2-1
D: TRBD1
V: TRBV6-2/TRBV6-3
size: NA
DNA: TGTGCCAGCAGTCAGCCGGGACAGGGGAATGAGCAGTTCTTC
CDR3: CASSQPGQGNEQFF

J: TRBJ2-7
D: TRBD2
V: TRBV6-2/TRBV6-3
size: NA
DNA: TGTGCCAGCAGCGACGGACACACTAGCGGGGGTTACTACGAGCAGTACTTC
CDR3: CASSDGHTSGGYYEQYF

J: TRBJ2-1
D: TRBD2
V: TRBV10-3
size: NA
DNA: TGTGCCATCAGTGAGTCAGAGGCTAGCGGGTATAATGAGCAGTTCTTC
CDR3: CAISESEASGYNEQFF

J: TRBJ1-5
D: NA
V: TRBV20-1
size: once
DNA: TGCAGTGCGAGTCGGGGGGACGGCCAGCCCCAGCATTTT
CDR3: CSASRGDGQPQHF

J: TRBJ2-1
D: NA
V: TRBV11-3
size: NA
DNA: TGTGCCAGCAGCTATAGCGGCGGTGAGCAGTTCTTC
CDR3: CASSYSGGEQFF

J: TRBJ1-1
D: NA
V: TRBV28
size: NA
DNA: TGTGCCAGCAGTTTGAGATCTTTTTACCCCCCCAACACTGAAGCTTTCTTT
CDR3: CASSLRSFYPPNTEAFF

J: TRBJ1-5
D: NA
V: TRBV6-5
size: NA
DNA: TGTGCCAGCAGTTCAGGATATAGCAATCAGCCCCAGCATTTT
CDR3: CASSSGYSNQPQHF

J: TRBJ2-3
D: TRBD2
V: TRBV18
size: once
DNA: TGTGCCAGCTCATTTCTAGCGGGGAGCACAGATACGCAGTATTTT
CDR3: CASSFLAGSTDTQYF

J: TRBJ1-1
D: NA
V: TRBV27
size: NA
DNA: TGTGCCAGCAGTTTATCGCCAGGGATTGAAGCTTTCTTT
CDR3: CASSLSPGIEAFF

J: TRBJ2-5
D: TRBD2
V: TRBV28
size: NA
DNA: TGTGCCAGCAGTTCACTAGCGGGAGGCCAAGAGACCCAGTACTTC
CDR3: CASSSLAGGQETQYF

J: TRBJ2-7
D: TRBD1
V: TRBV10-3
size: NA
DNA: TGTGCCATCAGATCGACAGGGGAGAGCTCCTACGAGCAGTACTTC
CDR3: CAIRSTGESSYEQYF

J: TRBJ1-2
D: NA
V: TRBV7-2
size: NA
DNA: TGTGCCAGCAGCTTAGCGCGGGAGGATGGCTACACCTTC
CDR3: CASSLAREDGYTF

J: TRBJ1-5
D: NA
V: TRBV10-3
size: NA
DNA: TGTGCCATCAGCCCTGGGCGCTCACTGGTCAATCAGCCCCAGCATTTT
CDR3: CAISPGRSLVNQPQHF

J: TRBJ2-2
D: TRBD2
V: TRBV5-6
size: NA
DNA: TGTGCCAGCAGCTTGGTTGGCGGGGGGGTCACCGGGGAGCTGTTTTTT
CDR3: CASSLVGGGVTGELFF

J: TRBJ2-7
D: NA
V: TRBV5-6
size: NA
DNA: TGTGCCAGCAGCTTGGAGTTCGACTCCGAGCAGTACTTC
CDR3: CASSLEFDSEQYF

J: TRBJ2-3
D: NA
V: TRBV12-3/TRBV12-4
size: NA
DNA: TGTGCCAGCAGTCTCAACGCGGATACGCAGTATTTT
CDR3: CASSLNADTQYF

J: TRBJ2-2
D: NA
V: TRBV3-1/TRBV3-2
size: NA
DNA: TGTGCCAGCAGCCAAGCGAAGCAGGGCGGATTCGGGGAGCTGTTTTTT
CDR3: CASSQAKQGGFGELFF

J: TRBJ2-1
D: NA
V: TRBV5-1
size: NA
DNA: TGCGCCAGCAGCTTGATCCCTCGAGGCCTGATTGACGAGTTCTTC
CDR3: CASSLIPRGLIDEFF

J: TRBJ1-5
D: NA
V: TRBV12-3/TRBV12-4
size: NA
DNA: TGTGCCAGCAGCCTACCCTTGTCGCCCCAGCATTTT
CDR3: CASSLPLSPQHF

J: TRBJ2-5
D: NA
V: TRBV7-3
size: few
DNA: TGTGCCAGCAGCTTAAGGGCACAGGGCCCCCAAGAGACCCAGTACTTC
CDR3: CASSLRAQGPQETQYF

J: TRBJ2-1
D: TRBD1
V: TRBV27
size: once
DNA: TGTGCCAGCAGTGTGGACAGGGAAGTGCTGTTCTTC
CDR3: CASSVDREVLFF

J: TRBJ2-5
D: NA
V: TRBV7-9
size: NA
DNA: TGTGCCATCCCCTCAGGGGGGCGGCGAGAGACCCAGTACTTC
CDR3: CAIPSGGRRETQYF

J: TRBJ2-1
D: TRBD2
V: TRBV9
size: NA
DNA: TGTGCCAGCAGCGTAGGGTTAGCGGGATCTTACAATGAGCAGTTCTTC
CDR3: CASSVGLAGSYNEQFF

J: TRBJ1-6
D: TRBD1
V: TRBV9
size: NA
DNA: TGTGCCAGCAGCGTAACCGGACAGGTCACTAATTCACCCCTCCACTTT
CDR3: CASSVTGQVTNSPLHF

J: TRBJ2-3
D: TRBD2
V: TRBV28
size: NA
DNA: TGTGCCAGCAGCCGTAGCGGGAGGAGCGGGGATACGCAGTATTTT
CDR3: CASSRSGRSGDTQYF

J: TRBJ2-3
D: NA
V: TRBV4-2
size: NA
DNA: TGTGCCAGCAGCCAAGATAGCAGCACAGATACGCAGTATTTT
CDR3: CASSQDSSTDTQYF

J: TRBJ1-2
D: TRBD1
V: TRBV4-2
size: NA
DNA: TGTGCCAGCAGCCGCGACGACAGGGGAGTGACGGGCTACACCTTC
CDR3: CASSRDDRGVTGYTF

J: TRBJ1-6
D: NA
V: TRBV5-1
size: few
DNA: TGCGCCAGCAGCTTGGCCGACAGAGATAATTCACCCCTCCACTTT
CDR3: CASSLADRDNSPLHF

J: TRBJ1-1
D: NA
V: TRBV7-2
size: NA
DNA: TGTGCCAGCAGCCCCCGGGGGGGGTTGTCTGAAGCTTTCTTT
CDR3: CASSPRGGLSEAFF

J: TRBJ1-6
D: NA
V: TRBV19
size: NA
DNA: TGTGCCAGCAAAATGGGGGGATCCTATAATTCACCCCTCCACTTT
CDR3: CASKMGGSYNSPLHF

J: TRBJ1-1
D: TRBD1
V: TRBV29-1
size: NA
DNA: TGCAGCGTTGACGGACAGGGGTGGACTGAAGCTTTCTTT
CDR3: CSVDGQGWTEAFF

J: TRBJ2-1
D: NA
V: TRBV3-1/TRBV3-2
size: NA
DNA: TGTGCCAGCAGCCAAGATTCGGGGTCTAGCTACAATGAGCAGTTCTTC
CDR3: CASSQDSGSSYNEQFF

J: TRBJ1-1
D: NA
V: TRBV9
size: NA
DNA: TGTGCCAGCAGCGTAATAGGGGTGGTGGGGGGCACTGAAGCTTTCTTT
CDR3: CASSVIGVVGGTEAFF

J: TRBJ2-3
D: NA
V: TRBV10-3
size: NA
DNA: TGTGCCATCAACCGGGGTCCTAGCACAGATACGCAGTATTTT
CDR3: CAINRGPSTDTQYF

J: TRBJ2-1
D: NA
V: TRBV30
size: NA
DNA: TGTGCCTGGGGGACTCGGAGCTCCTACAATGAGCAGTTCTTC
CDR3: CAWGTRSSYNEQFF

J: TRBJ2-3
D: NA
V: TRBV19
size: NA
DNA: TGTGCCAGTAGGCCTCGGGGGATCACCACAGATACGCAGTATTTT
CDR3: CASRPRGITTDTQYF